Shown below are 18 T cell receptor beta chains from a single sample sequenced in a study of Graves' ophthalmopathy and Graves' hyperthyroidism. RNA served as the template for amplifying TCR beta CDR3 regions. HTBI-primed first-round RT-PCR preceded second-round multiplex PCR. TCRdb analysed the multiplex PCR reads with MiXCR anew, one entry per CDR3 protein. The repertoire consists of over a million distinct CDR3 sequences, with approximately 35% occurring once and the leading ten covering around 10%. The sequenced sample was peripheral blood or thyroid tissue (not recorded which). These receptors were collected from an adult man with Graves' hyperthyroidism.

This clonotype has at least ten counts. The chain is built from TRBV20-1 and TRBJ1-5, with 10 nucleotides matching TRBD1. The junction had 7 bases not matched to a gene; V was cut back by 3 bases and J by 8 bases. Germline loops: CDR1 DFQATT, CDR2 SNEGSKA (reference sequence). The CDR3 is 14 amino acids. CDR3 residues: CSARDRDRGEPQHF. The CDR3 DNA is TGCAGTGCTAGGGACCGGGACAGGGGTGAGCCCCAGCATTTT.

The chain is built from TRBV10-3 and TRBJ2-7; 12 bases are a match to TRBD2. The CDR3 is 15 residues long. Germline-derived CDR1 and CDR2 are ENHRY and SYGVKD. V trimming: 6 bases; J trimming: 7 bases; junction bases outside the gene matches: 10. CDR3 DNA: TGTGCCATCAGGGGGACTAGCGGGTCAACCCAAGAGCAGTACTTC. This sequence encodes CAIRGTSGSTQEQYF.

At least ten counts were recorded for this clonotype. This sequence joins TRBV20-1 and TRBJ1-5, with 7 bases fitting TRBD1. Trimming cost V 5 bases and J 7 bases; bases outside gene matches: 5. Germline CDR1 DFQATT, CDR2 SNEGSKA (reference sequence). CDR3 length: 12 amino acids. The CDR3: CSAPGGGQPQHF. The CDR3 bases are TGCAGTGCTCCAGGGGGAGGCCAGCCCCAGCATTTT.

This chain connects TRBV14 to TRBJ2-7; weak D call: TRBD2 (6 bases). From germline, CDR1 is SGHDN and CDR2 FVKESK. With 4 bases removed from V and 3 bases from J, the gap between germline ends came to 19 bases. The CDR3 is 16 residues long. For the CDR3, the DNA is TGTGCCAGCAGCCTGACACTAGCCGCCAGGGTCTACGAGCAGTACTTC. Its protein is CASSLTLAARVYEQYF.

Many counts were recorded for this clonotype. This chain connects TRBV7-8 to TRBJ2-7; TRBD1 matches 8 bases. Germline V lookup: CDR1 SGHVS, CDR2 FQNEAQ. V lost 2 bases to trimming and J lost 8 bases; unmatched junction nucleotides: 5. The CDR3 spans 13 residues. CDR3 nucleotides: TGTGCCAGCAGCTTAACGGGACAGGTAAAGCAGTACTTC. Its protein is CASSLTGQVKQYF.

This chain joins TRBV29-1 and TRBJ2-7; 13 bases are a match to TRBD2. Looked up from germline, CDR1 is SQVTM and CDR2 is ANQGSEA. The CDR3 runs 14 residues. Losses at the gene ends were 4 bases for V and 6 bases for J; bases not matched to a gene: 6. DNA for the CDR3: TGCAGCGTTGGGGGACTAGCGGGATCGGCCGAGCAGTACTTC. Its protein is CSVGGLAGSAEQYF.

This clonotype was seen a handful of times. This chain links TRBV6-5 with TRBJ1-1; possibly TRBD1 for D (5 bases). V was pared by 6 bases and J by 4 bases, with 9 bases between. CDR1 is MNHEY and CDR2 is SVGAGI in the germline V gene. The CDR3 sequence is 12 residues long. This CDR3 reads CASRGTPTEAFF. The CDR3 DNA follows: TGTGCCAGCAGAGGGACCCCCACTGAAGCTTTCTTT.

The table lists this clonotype with a few counts. The chain is built from TRBV15 and TRBJ2-5, with D possibly called TRBD1 or TRBD2 (5 bases each). The germline V gene encodes CDR1 LNHNV and CDR2 YYDKDF (reference sequence). Trimming removed 3 bases from V and 5 bases from J, with 16 bases in between. The CDR3 consists of 15 residues. The CDR3 region is CATSRGTKDGETQYF. The CDR3 DNA follows: TGTGCCACCAGCAGGGGGACGAAAGACGGGGAGACCCAGTACTTC.

The chain uses TRBV20-1 and TRBJ1-4, with D possibly being TRBD1 (5 bases). CDR1 and CDR2 (germline): DFQATT, SNEGSKA (reference sequence). The V and J ends lost 3 bases and 7 bases respectively, with 15 bases between them. This CDR3 contains 14 residues. In DNA form, the CDR3 reads TGCAGTGCTAGCCGGGAATGGCAGGGTGAAAAACTGTTTTTT. It translates to CSASREWQGEKLFF.

This chain links TRBV9 with TRBJ1-1; D gene ambiguous. This CDR3 comprises 13 residues. The V end was cut by 5 bases, the J end by 6 bases, with 14 bases between. Germline V gene lookup returns CDR1 SGDLS and CDR2 YYNGEE. The CDR3 sequence is CASSFAAHAEAFF. As DNA, the CDR3 is TGTGCCAGCAGTTTCGCAGCTCATGCTGAAGCTTTCTTT.

The chain links TRBV6-5 to TRBJ1-1; the match to TRBD1 covers 7 bases. The germline V gene has CDR1 MNHEY and CDR2 SVGAGI. This CDR3 has 17 amino acids. J lost 1 base, V lost 2 bases, and 10 bases had no gene match. DNA for the CDR3: TGTGCCAGCAGTTACGGAGGGGGCGATTTCGAGAACACTGAAGCTTTCTTT. Amino acid sequence: CASSYGGGDFENTEAFF.

The rearrangement uses TRBV6-5 and TRBJ2-2; a possible D gene is TRBD1 (5 bases). In germline, CDR1 is MNHEY, CDR2 SVGAGI. Trimming cost V 7 bases and J 6 bases, with 15 bases left between them. The CDR3 runs 14 residues. The CDR3: CASTTEGVAGELFF. CDR3 sequence (DNA): TGTGCCAGCACTACCGAAGGGGTAGCCGGGGAGCTGTTTTTT.

V is TRBV15 and J is TRBJ2-5; no clear D. Germline V lookup: CDR1 LNHNV, CDR2 YYDKDF (reference sequence). Deletions cut 5 bases from V and 5 bases from J, with 18 bases between. The CDR3 is 15 amino acids. CDR3 bases: TGTGCCACCAGCGGAGTCTTGGGGATAGGGGAGACCCAGTACTTC. The encoded protein is CATSGVLGIGETQYF. The variable domain in full, completed from reference TRBV15 and TRBJ2-5, reads DAMVIQNPRYQVTQFGKPVTLSCSQTLNHNVMYWYQQKSSQAPKLLFHYYDKDFNNEADTPDNFQSRRPNTSFCFLDIRSPGLGDTAMYLCATSGVLGIGETQYFGPGTRLLVL.

The CDR3 region has the DNA TGTGCCATCAGCACTTGGGCAGGGTCCATCAACTTGGACGAGCAGTACTTC. As protein: CAISTWAGSINLDEQYF. The J gene is TRBJ2-7, the V gene TRBV10-3; D may be TRBD1 (5 bases). The CDR3 contains 17 residues. Trimming took off 6 bases at V and 5 bases at J, with 26 bases between the two ends. CDR1 ENHRY and CDR2 SYGVKD come from the germline V gene.

The chain is built from TRBV20-1 and TRBJ2-2; 10 bases agree with TRBD1. The V gene end was trimmed by 7 bases and the J gene end by 8 bases; junction bases not matched to a gene: 19. The CDR3 length is 17 residues. Looked up from germline, CDR1 is DFQATT and CDR2 is SNEGSKA (reference sequence). CDR3 in DNA: TGCAGTGGTAGCTTCCTAGAGACAGGGGGCGCGACGGGGGAGCTGTTTTTT. Residues: CSGSFLETGGATGELFF.

This clonotype was observed at least ten times. V usage is TRBV29-1 and J usage is TRBJ1-1, with D perhaps matching TRBD1 (5 bases). CDR3 size: 16 residues. CDR1 is SQVTM, CDR2 ANQGSEA, per germline. The V gene lost 7 bases and the J gene lost 0 bases, with 21 bases spanning the gap. In DNA form, the CDR3 reads TGCAGCGCCAGACGCGGGGACCCAAGGCTGAACACTGAAGCTTTCTTT. Encoded protein: CSARRGDPRLNTEAFF. The whole variable domain, filled in from reference TRBV29-1 and TRBJ1-1, reads SAVISQKPSRDICQRGTSLTIQCQVDSQVTMMFWYRQQPGQSLTLIATANQGSEATYESGFVIDKFPISRPNLTFSTLTVSNMSPEDSSIYLCSARRGDPRLNTEAFFGQGTRLTVV.

Concerning this clonotype itself: At one boundary the junction diverges from the germline segment, which might be a read error. This sequence joins TRBV18 and TRBJ2-7; 8 nucleotides agree with TRBD1. Looked up from germline, CDR1 is KGHSH and CDR2 is LQKENI. The CDR3 runs 13 residues. DNA of the CDR3: TGCGCCAGCTCACCGATGGACAGGGACGAGCAGTACTTC. Residues: CASSPMDRDEQYF.

The genes are TRBV4-3 and TRBJ1-5, with 7 bases fitting TRBD1. Germline V lookup: CDR1 LGHNA, CDR2 YSLEER. The V and J ends lost 0 bases and 5 bases, in that order; junction bases with no gene match: 7. The CDR3 contains 16 residues. In DNA form, the CDR3 reads TGCGCCAGCAGCCAAGATAGGGGGCCCGGTTATCAGCCCCAGCATTTT. Translation gives CASSQDRGPGYQPQHF.